Listed here are 18 T cell receptor beta chains from one sample, sequenced in a study of PD-L1 blockade in urothelial cancer. TCRdb's table, derived via immunoSEQ multiplex PCR, lists solely in-frame clones and lacks some. Among roughly 29,000 clones listed, 80% to 90% were seen once. As for time point: peripheral blood 6 weeks after treatment start. Sequencing used PBMCs, obtained around atezolizumab (anti-PD-L1) treatment. The receptors shown here come from a man aged 65 to 79 with urothelial cancer.

The V gene is TRBV18, the J gene TRBJ1-2; D gene uncertain. Per germline, CDR1 KGHSH and CDR2 LQKENI. This CDR3 region has 13 residues. Between the trimmed V and J ends, which lost 2 bases and 8 bases, there was a span of 12 bases. The CDR3 nucleotides are TGTGCCAGCTCACCAAAGGAGACTAGCGGCTACACCTTC. This codes for CASSPKETSGYTF. Looking up the rest from reference TRBV18 and TRBJ1-2 gives the full variable domain: NAGVMQNPRHLVRRRGQEARLRCSPMKGHSHVYWYRQLPEEGLKFMVYLQKENIIDESGMPKERFSAEFPKEGPSILRIQQVVRGDSAAYFCASSPKETSGYTFGSGTRLTVV.

Only one count was recorded for this clone. CDR3 DNA: TGCGCCAGCACGAGGAACAGGGTAGAGACCCAGTACTTC. Amino acids: CASTRNRVETQYF. This sequence joins TRBV5-1 and TRBJ2-5; TRBD1 might be the D (6 bases). Germline V lookup: CDR1 SGHRS, CDR2 YFSETQ. Between the trimmed V and J ends, which lost 6 bases and 4 bases, there was a span of 13 bases. This CDR3 comprises 13 residues.

The chain has TRBV15 and TRBJ1-2; D is perhaps TRBD1 (6 bases). This CDR3 has 16 amino acids. Germline CDR1 reads LNHNV; CDR2 reads YYDKDF (reference sequence). V lost 0 bases and J 4 bases, leaving 15 bases between the germline ends. CDR3 residues: CATSRDVGRGAYGYTF. As DNA, the CDR3 is TGTGCCACCAGCAGAGATGTCGGCCGGGGGGCCTATGGCTACACCTTC.

Here the CDR3 DNA reads TGTGCCAGCTCACCCCTCGACAGGGATTACGAGCAGTACTTC. Residues: CASSPLDRDYEQYF. The V gene is TRBV18, the J gene TRBJ2-7; 7 bases line up with TRBD1. The germline gives CDR1 KGHSH, CDR2 LQKENI. There are 14 residues in the CDR3. Trimming at V came to 3 bases and at J to 4 bases, leaving 6 bases not matched to a gene.

This chain uses TRBV11-1 with TRBJ2-2; 12 nucleotides match TRBD2. Germline lookup yields CDR1 SGHAT and CDR2 FQDESV (reference sequence). V dropped 6 bases and J dropped 8; count of bases not matched to a gene: 7. The CDR3 is 15 residues long. The CDR3 sequence is CASSDRTSGTGELFF. DNA for the CDR3: TGTGCCAGCAGTGACAGGACTAGCGGGACTGGGGAGCTGTTTTTT.

The chain recombines TRBV6-6 with TRBJ2-1, with TRBD2 identical over 15 bases. Trimming cost V 6 bases and J 8 bases; bases outside gene matches: 5. The CDR3 runs 15 residues. Germline CDR1 MNHNY, CDR2 SVGAGI (reference sequence). The chain's CDR3 is CASRPGLAGGDEQFF. In DNA form, the CDR3 reads TGTGCCAGCAGACCGGGACTAGCGGGAGGAGATGAGCAGTTCTTC.

V usage is TRBV9 and J usage is TRBJ2-3; D might be TRBD1 (6 bases). This CDR3 spans 17 amino acids. The V gene lost 2 bases and the J gene lost 1 base, with 17 bases spanning the gap. From germline, CDR1 is SGDLS and CDR2 YYNGEE. The CDR3 reads CASSVYPREGGTDTQYF. DNA for the CDR3: TGTGCCAGCAGCGTGTACCCTAGAGAGGGGGGCACAGATACGCAGTATTTT. The variable domain in full, completed from reference TRBV9 and TRBJ2-3, reads DSGVTQTPKHLITATGQRVTLRCSPRSGDLSVYWYQQSLDQGLQFLIQYYNGEERAKGNILERFSAQQFPDLHSELNLSSLELGDSALYFCASSVYPREGGTDTQYFGPGTRLTVL.

This chain links TRBV7-9 with TRBJ2-6, with D maybe TRBD1 (6 bases). CDR1 is SEHNR and CDR2 is FQNEAQ in the germline V gene (reference sequence). There are 18 residues in the CDR3. V was trimmed by 4 bases and J by 4 bases, leaving 20 bases between them. The CDR3 bases are TGTGCCAGCAGCTCCCCGCAGGGGCGATATTCCGGGGCCAACGTCCTGACTTTC. This gives the protein CASSSPQGRYSGANVLTF.

V and J are TRBV19 and TRBJ1-1; 8 bases align to TRBD1. The germline gives CDR1 LNHDA, CDR2 SQIVND (reference sequence). V shed 6 bases, J shed 1 base, and the junction held 10 bases outside the gene matches. The CDR3 totals 16 residues. CDR3 residues: CASRAKPGGKNTEAFF. CDR3 bases: TGTGCCAGTAGGGCAAAACCAGGGGGCAAGAACACTGAAGCTTTCTTT.

This chain links TRBV28 with TRBJ2-5; TRBD2 might be the D (5 bases). Germline CDR1 and CDR2: MDHEN and SYDVKM. The V gene lost 5 bases and the J gene lost 2 bases, with 15 bases spanning the gap. The CDR3 runs to 15 residues. The CDR3 reads CASSPLFGKQETQYF. CDR3 DNA sequence: TGTGCCAGCAGTCCCCTTTTCGGGAAACAAGAGACCCAGTACTTC. Supplemented by reference TRBV28 and TRBJ2-5, the full variable domain reads DVKVTQSSRYLVKRTGEKVFLECVQDMDHENMFWYRQDPGLGLRLIYFSYDVKMKEKGDIPEGYSVSREKKERFSLILESASTNQTSMYLCASSPLFGKQETQYFGPGTRLLVL.

The chain combines TRBV6-1 with TRBJ1-5; D perhaps matches TRBD1 (5 bases). V lost 3 bases and J 3 bases, leaving 12 bases between the germline ends. The length of the CDR3 is 15 residues. Germline V lookup: CDR1 MNHNS, CDR2 SASEGT. The CDR3 is CASSDVQANNQPQHF. CDR3 coding DNA: TGTGCCAGCAGTGATGTACAGGCCAACAATCAGCCCCAGCATTTT.

V and J are TRBV9 and TRBJ1-3; D is unclear. Per the germline V gene, CDR1 is SGDLS and CDR2 is YYNGEE. V lost 1 base to trimming and J lost 2 bases, with 7 bases between them. This CDR3 comprises 14 residues. DNA for the CDR3: TGTGCCAGCAGCGTACTTTATGCTGGAAACACCATATATTTT. It encodes CASSVLYAGNTIYF. Drawing the rest from reference TRBV9 and TRBJ1-3, the complete variable domain is DSGVTQTPKHLITATGQRVTLRCSPRSGDLSVYWYQQSLDQGLQFLIQYYNGEERAKGNILERFSAQQFPDLHSELNLSSLELGDSALYFCASSVLYAGNTIYFGEGSWLTVV.

The chain couples TRBV18 to TRBJ2-2, with TRBD2 identical over 8 bases. The CDR3 spans 16 residues. The germline CDR1 and CDR2 sequences are KGHSH and LQKENI. The trim removed 3 bases at V and 2 bases at J, leaving 5 bases unmatched. The CDR3 bases are TGTGCCAGCTCACCTGGACTAGCACTAAACACCGGGGAGCTGTTTTTT. Translation gives CASSPGLALNTGELFF.

J is TRBJ2-2 and V is TRBV19, with D tentatively TRBD1 (6 bases). The V end was cut by 4 bases, the J end by 1 base, with 7 bases between. This CDR3 contains 14 residues. Germline assignment: CDR1 LNHDA and CDR2 SQIVND (reference sequence). The CDR3 region is CASSKTGNTGELFF. The CDR3 DNA reads TGTGCCAGTAGTAAGACAGGGAACACCGGGGAGCTGTTTTTT.

CDR3 nucleotides: TGTGCCAGCACCCATCCCAGCGGCACAGATACGCAGTATTTT. It specifies CASTHPSGTDTQYF. The V call is TRBV5-6, the J call TRBJ2-3; D not resolved. Looked up from germline, CDR1 is SGHDT and CDR2 is YYEEEE. The ends were cut back, 6 bases at V and 1 base at J, with 12 bases in the middle. The CDR3 covers 14 residues.

The J gene is TRBJ1-2, the V gene TRBV28; 8 bases align to TRBD1. The CDR3 covers 15 residues. The V gene's germline CDR1 is MDHEN and CDR2 SYDVKM. The trim removed 4 bases at V and 0 bases at J, leaving 4 bases unmatched. CDR3 amino acids: CASSWQGATNYGYTF. Here the CDR3 DNA reads TGTGCCAGCAGTTGGCAGGGGGCTACTAACTATGGCTACACCTTC.

The chain employs TRBV5-4 and TRBJ2-7, with TRBD1 matching 8 bases. The germline gives CDR1 SGHNT, CDR2 YYREEE (reference sequence). This CDR3 is 15 amino acids long. V was pared by 2 bases and J by 4 bases, with 8 bases of the junction left unmatched. The chain's CDR3 is CASSLGTGGRYEQYF. In DNA, the CDR3 is TGTGCCAGCAGCTTAGGGACAGGAGGTCGTTACGAGCAGTACTTC. Looking up the rest from reference TRBV5-4 and TRBJ2-7 gives the full variable domain: ETGVTQSPTHLIKTRGQQVTLRCSSQSGHNTVSWYQQALGQGPQFIFQYYREEENGRGNFPPRFSGLQFPNYSSELNVNALELDDSALYLCASSLGTGGRYEQYFGPGTRLTVT.

The chain uses TRBV19 and TRBJ2-2; 7 positions match TRBD2. CDR1 is LNHDA, CDR2 SQIVND, per germline (reference sequence). V trimming: 4 bases; J trimming: 10 bases; junction bases outside the gene matches: 9. This CDR3 is built from 14 residues. CDR3: CASSRGGGVQELFF. Written as DNA, the CDR3 is TGTGCCAGTAGTAGGGGCGGGGGTGTTCAGGAGCTGTTTTTT.